Listed here is a single T cell receptor (beta chain). Generated by immunoSEQ multiplex PCR, the TCRdb table keeps only in-frame clones and is missing some. Altogether around 92,000 clones are present, nearly 85% being singletons, with the ten largest covering 15% to 20%. Time point described: cycle 4 day 1 (C4D1), after less than 7 weeks of nivolumab. Every patient had relapsed following autologous stem cell transplantation, and cohorts differed in brentuximab vedotin exposure. The sample is drawn from a study of PD-1 blockade in classical Hodgkin lymphoma. The material was peripheral blood mononuclear cells (PBMCs), obtained before the fourth cycle of nivolumab. This clonotype was obtained from a human donor with classical Hodgkin lymphoma.

The CDR3: CAISEFVRETGSINYGYTF. DNA of the CDR3: TGTGCCATCAGTGAGTTTGTGAGGGAGACCGGCTCAATTAACTATGGCTACACCTTC. The rearrangement links TRBV10-3 to TRBJ1-2; D ambiguous. V was clipped by 1 base and J by 1 base, with 22 bases between them. The CDR3 totals 19 residues. Germline assignment: CDR1 ENHRY and CDR2 SYGVKD.